This T cell receptor beta chain appears in the sequencing data of a study of blood T cell repertoires in COVID-19. Study summary: The United States, Italy and Spain supplied acute and convalescent COVID-19 samples. The analysed material was cDNA or gDNA that came from T cells, B-cell-depleted T cells, or PBMCs.

Original handling: Amplification from reference gene primers served as the basis for estimated nucleated cell counts. Repertoires were generated with immunoSEQ multiplex PCR, while TCRdb's copy carries only in-frame clones and drops some. The V and J calls and the clone size are those of that table, but D and trimming were determined from the DNA. The table shows approximately 400,000 clones, with roughly 90% occurring only once. The V segment lost 5 bases and the J segment 0 bases; nucleotides outside the gene matches: 10. From germline, CDR1 is MNHEY and CDR2 SMNVEV (reference sequence). The CDR3 runs 16 residues.

The specimen sequenced was peripheral blood. The J gene is TRBJ2-7, the V gene TRBV27, with 7 nucleotides matching TRBD2. This TCR came from a middle-aged man with acute or convalescent COVID-19. CDR3 sequence: CASSPRGAGISYEQYF. In DNA form, the CDR3 reads TGTGCCAGCAGTCCTCGGGGAGCGGGAATCTCCTACGAGCAGTACTTC.